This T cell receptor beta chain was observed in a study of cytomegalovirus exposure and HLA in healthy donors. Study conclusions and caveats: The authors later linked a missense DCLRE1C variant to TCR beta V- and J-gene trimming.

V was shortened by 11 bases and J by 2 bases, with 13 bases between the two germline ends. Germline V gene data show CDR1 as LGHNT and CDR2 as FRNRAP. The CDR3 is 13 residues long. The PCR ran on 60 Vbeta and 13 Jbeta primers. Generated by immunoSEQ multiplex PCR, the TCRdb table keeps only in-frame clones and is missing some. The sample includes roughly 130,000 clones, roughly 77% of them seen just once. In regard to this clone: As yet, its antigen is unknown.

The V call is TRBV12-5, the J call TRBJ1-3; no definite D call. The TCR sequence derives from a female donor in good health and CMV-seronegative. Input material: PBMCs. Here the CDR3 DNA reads TGTGCTTCCAGACGTAGCGCTGGAAACACCATATATTTT. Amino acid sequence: CASRRSAGNTIYF.